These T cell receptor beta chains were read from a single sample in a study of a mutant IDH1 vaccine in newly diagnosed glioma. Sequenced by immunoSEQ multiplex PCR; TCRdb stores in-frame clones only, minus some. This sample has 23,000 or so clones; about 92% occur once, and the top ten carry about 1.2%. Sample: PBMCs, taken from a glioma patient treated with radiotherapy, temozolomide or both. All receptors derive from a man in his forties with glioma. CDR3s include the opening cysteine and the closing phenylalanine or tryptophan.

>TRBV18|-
CASSPDFYEQYF
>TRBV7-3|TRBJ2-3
CASSLGAGGGSDTQYF
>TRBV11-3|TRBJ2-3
CASSPRGGASTDTQYF
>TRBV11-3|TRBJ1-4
CASSLDAGNEKLFF
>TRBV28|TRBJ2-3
CASSGGTGVSDTQYF
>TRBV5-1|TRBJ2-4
CASSQYGGGAGDIQYF
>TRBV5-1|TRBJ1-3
CASSPTGGGNTIYF
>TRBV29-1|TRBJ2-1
CSVERVAELNEQFF
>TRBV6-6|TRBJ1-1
CASSAGTGVTEAFF
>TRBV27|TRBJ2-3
CASSLSNRVKYGTDTQYF
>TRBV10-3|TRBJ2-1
CAISEGGTGREQFF
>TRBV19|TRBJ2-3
CASSGASGHLTDTQYF
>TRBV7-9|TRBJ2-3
CARYRGGANAQYF
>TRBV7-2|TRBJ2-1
CASSSRLALEQFF
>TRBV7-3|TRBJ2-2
CASSRVAGELFF
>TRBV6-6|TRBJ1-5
CASSRAGSNQPQHF
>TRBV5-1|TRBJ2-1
CASSKYNEQFF
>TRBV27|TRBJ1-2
CASKRQGPQGSRGYTF
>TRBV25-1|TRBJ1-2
CASSPRPGQDVPLLGYTF
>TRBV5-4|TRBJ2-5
CASSLLAGVETQYF
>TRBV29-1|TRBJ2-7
CSVVSVFYEQYF
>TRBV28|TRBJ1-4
CASSQQGLNEKLFF
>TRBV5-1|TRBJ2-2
CASRTDRPGELFF
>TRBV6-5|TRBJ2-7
CASSSTGTFDEQYF
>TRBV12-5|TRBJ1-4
CASGLEGAREKLFF
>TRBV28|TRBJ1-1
CASGGQGAAEAFF
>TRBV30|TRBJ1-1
CACNLAGTEAFF
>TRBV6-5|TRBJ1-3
CASSYGGSGNTIYF
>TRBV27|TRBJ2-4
CASTSGGDIQYF
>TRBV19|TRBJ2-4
CASSKGLFLAKNIQYF
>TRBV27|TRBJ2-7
CASSQLAGTGEQYF
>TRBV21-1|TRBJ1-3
CASKRGGRLTGNTIYF